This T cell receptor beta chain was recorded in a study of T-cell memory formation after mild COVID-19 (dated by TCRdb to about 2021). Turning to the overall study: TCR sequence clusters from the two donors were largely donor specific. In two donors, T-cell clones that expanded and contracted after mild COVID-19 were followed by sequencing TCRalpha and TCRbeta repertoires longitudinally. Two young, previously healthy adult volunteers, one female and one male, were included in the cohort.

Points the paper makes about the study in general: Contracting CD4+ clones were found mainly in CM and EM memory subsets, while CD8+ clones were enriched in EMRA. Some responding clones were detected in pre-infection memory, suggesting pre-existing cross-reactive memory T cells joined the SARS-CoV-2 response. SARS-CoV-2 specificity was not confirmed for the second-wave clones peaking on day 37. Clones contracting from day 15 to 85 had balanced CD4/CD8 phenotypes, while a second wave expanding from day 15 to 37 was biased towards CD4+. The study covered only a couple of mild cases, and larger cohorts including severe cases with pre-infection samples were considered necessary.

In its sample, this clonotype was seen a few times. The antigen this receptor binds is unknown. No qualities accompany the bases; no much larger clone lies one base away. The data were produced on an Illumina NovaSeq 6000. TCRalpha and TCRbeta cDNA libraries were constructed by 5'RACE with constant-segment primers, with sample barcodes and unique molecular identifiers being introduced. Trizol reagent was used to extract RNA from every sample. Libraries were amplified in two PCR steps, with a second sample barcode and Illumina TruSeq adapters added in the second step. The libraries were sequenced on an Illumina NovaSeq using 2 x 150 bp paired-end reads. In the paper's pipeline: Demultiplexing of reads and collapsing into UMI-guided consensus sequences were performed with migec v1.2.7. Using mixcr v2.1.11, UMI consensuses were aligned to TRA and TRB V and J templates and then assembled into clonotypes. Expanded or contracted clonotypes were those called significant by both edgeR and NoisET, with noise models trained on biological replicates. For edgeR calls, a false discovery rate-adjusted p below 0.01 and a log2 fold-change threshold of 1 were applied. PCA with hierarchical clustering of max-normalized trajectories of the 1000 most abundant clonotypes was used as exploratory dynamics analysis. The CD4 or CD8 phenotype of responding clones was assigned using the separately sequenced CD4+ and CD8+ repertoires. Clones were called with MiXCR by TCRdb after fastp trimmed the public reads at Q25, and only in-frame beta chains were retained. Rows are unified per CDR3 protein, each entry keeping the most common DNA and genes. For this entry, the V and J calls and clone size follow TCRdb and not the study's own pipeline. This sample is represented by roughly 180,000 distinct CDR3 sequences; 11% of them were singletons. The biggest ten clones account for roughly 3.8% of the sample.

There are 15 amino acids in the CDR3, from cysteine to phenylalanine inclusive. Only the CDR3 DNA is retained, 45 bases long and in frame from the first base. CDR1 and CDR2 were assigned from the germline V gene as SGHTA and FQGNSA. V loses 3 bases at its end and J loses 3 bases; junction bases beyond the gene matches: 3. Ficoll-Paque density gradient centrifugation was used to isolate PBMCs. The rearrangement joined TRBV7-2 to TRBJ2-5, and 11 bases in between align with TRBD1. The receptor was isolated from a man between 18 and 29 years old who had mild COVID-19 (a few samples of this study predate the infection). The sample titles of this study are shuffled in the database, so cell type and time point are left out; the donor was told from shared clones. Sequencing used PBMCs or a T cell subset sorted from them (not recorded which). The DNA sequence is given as TGTGCCAGCAGCTTCAGGACAGGGGGCGAAGAGACCCAGTACTTC. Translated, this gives CASSFRTGGEETQYF.